This T cell receptor beta chain was identified during a study of post-analysis software for immune sequencing data. General study points: Strong co-clustering by F measure was seen for same-batch samples. Normalized Chao1 diversity was significantly reduced in patients versus controls. Relative to controls, patients had about 5 TRBV segments at higher frequency, with TRBV5-6, TRBV5-1 and TRBV20-1 among these.

V dropped 8 bases and J dropped 0 bases, with 12 bases sitting between them. CDR3 size: 13 residues. Germline CDR1 and CDR2: DFQATT and SNEGSKA (reference sequence). This clonotype was found a few times. Its specificity is not known. Every TCR beta cDNA library bore unique molecular identifiers. In TCRdb, the PCR reads were re-called with MiXCR into one record per CDR3 protein. Altogether 650,000 to 900,000 distinct CDR3 sequences are present, approximately 44% being singletons, with the ten largest covering 4.9%. The chain employs TRBV20-1 and TRBJ2-3; D possibly matches TRBD1 or TRBD2 (6 bases each). The material sequenced was blood. This sequence was found in a girl between 10 and 17 years old with multiple sclerosis. CDR3 coding DNA: TGCAGTCGGAGGGGGGTGAGCACAGATACGCAGTATTTT. Translated, it gives CSRRGVSTDTQYF.